The 5 T cell receptor beta chains below were found in one sample sequenced in a study of cytomegalovirus exposure and HLA in healthy donors. PCR used 60 Vbeta primers and 13 Jbeta primers. Assay used: immunoSEQ multiplex PCR; TCRdb lists only in-frame clones, some missing. The sample has 95,000 to 150,000 clones, 66% seen once. The sequenced material came from PBMCs. The receptor source for this set is a man aged 18 to 30 in good health and CMV-seronegative.

This sequence joins TRBV5-1 and TRBJ1-2; possibly TRBD1 for D (5 bases). V was cut by 1 base and J by 6 bases, with 16 bases left in between. The CDR3 runs to 15 residues. Germline assignment: CDR1 SGHRS and CDR2 YFSETQ. CDR3 nucleotides: TGCGCCAGCAGCTTGTTCGGGGGACGAGAGGATGGCTACACCTTC. Encoded protein: CASSLFGGREDGYTF.

The CDR3 is CASSSGRVETQYF. CDR3 DNA: TGTGCCAGCAGCTCCGGCAGGGTAGAGACCCAGTACTTC. This rearrangement joins TRBV7-9 to TRBJ2-5; D possibly corresponds to TRBD1 (5 bases). V lost 4 bases to trimming and J lost 4 bases, with 10 bases between them. The length of the CDR3 is 13 residues. CDR1 is SEHNR and CDR2 is FQNEAQ in the germline V gene (reference sequence).

The chain employs TRBV19 and TRBJ2-3, with TRBD2 as a possible D gene (5 bases). The CDR3 has 14 residues. The germline V gene has CDR1 LNHDA and CDR2 SQIVND (reference sequence). Trimming left V 5 bases short and J 2 bases short, with 11 bases between. This CDR3 is CASSREIYTDTQYF. CDR3 sequence (DNA): TGTGCCAGTAGTCGGGAAATTTACACAGATACGCAGTATTTT.

The chain uses TRBV30 and TRBJ2-5; maybe TRBD1 (6 bases). CDR1 GTSNPN and CDR2 SVGIG come from the germline V gene (reference sequence). The length of the CDR3 is 15 residues. The ends were cut back, 0 bases at V and 5 bases at J, with 16 bases in the middle. This chain's CDR3 is CAWSVGTQVAETQYF. In DNA form, the CDR3 reads TGTGCCTGGAGTGTGGGGACACAGGTAGCGGAGACCCAGTACTTC.

The chain recombines TRBV7-3 with TRBJ2-1; 9 nucleotides match TRBD2. Germline CDR1 SGHTA, CDR2 FQGTGA. Trimming removed 2 bases from V and 5 bases from J; junction bases left unmatched: 10. The CDR3 runs to 17 residues. The CDR3 sequence: CASSLGGAGGSHNEQFF. In nucleotides, the CDR3 is TGTGCCAGCAGCTTAGGGGGAGCGGGGGGCTCTCACAATGAGCAGTTCTTC. Variable domain in full (rest from reference TRBV7-3 and TRBJ2-1): GAGVSQTPSNKVTEKGKYVELRCDPISGHTALYWYRQSLGQGPEFLIYFQGTGAADDSGLPNDRFFAVRPEGSVSTLKIQRTERGDSAVYLCASSLGGAGGSHNEQFFGPGTRLTVL.